The 21 T cell receptor beta chains in this list originate from one sample, sequenced in a study of cytomegalovirus exposure and HLA in healthy donors. Researchers ran the PCR with 60 Vbeta and 13 Jbeta primers. Sequenced by immunoSEQ multiplex PCR; TCRdb stores in-frame clones only, minus some. The data show about 160,000 clones, about 73% seen once. The sequenced sample consisted of PBMCs. Receptors originate from a woman aged 40 to 49 in good health and CMV-seronegative.

The chain has TRBV5-1 and TRBJ2-5; 9 bases line up with TRBD2. V lost 4 bases, J lost 4 bases, and 11 bases stayed unmatched. CDR1 and CDR2 from the germline V gene are SGHRS and YFSETQ. This CDR3 has 16 residues. CDR3 DNA sequence: TGCGCCAGCAGCCAAGTGGGTAGCGGGGGCGGAGAGACCCAGTACTTC. This sequence encodes CASSQVGSGGGETQYF.

The chain links TRBV5-1 to TRBJ2-7, with 9 bases identical to TRBD1. Germline lookup yields CDR1 SGHRS and CDR2 YFSETQ. The CDR3 is 15 residues long. The V segment lost 4 bases and the J segment 2 bases; nucleotides outside the gene matches: 7. CDR3 protein: CASSPGTGKTYEQYF. CDR3 DNA: TGCGCCAGCAGCCCCGGGACAGGGAAGACCTACGAGCAGTACTTC.

V and J are TRBV5-4 and TRBJ2-3, with unresolved D. The ends were cut back, 0 bases at V and 1 base at J, with 9 bases in the middle. The CDR3 is 15 amino acids. Looked up from germline, CDR1 is SGHNT and CDR2 is YYREEE (reference sequence). CDR3 sequence (DNA): TGTGCCAGCAGCTTGGTGGTGTCGGGCACAGATACGCAGTATTTT. Its protein product is CASSLVVSGTDTQYF.

This rearrangement joins TRBV10-3 to TRBJ1-2; D is uncertain. The CDR3 sequence is 15 residues long. V was trimmed by 0 bases and J by 6 bases, leaving 14 bases between them. CDR1 and CDR2 (germline): ENHRY, SYGVKD. The CDR3 is CAISESMLQTDGYTF. CDR3 in DNA: TGTGCCATCAGTGAGTCGATGTTACAGACGGATGGCTACACCTTC.

This chain joins TRBV12-1 and TRBJ1-1. TRBV12-1 is labeled a pseudogene. The CDR3 is made up of 14 amino acids. The CDR3 DNA sequence: TGTGCCAGCAGCTTTGAGCGGGTGAACACTGAAGCTTTCTTT. It encodes CASSFERVNTEAFF.

The genes are TRBV11-2 and TRBJ1-1; D is undetermined. The V end lost 4 bases, the J end lost 4 bases, and 16 bases lay between the germline ends. CDR3 length equals 15 residues. Germline CDR1 reads SGHAT; CDR2 reads FQNNGV. Here the CDR3 reads CASSSTITTGTEAFF. The CDR3 DNA follows: TGTGCCAGCAGCTCGACCATCACTACTGGCACTGAAGCTTTCTTT.

The V call is TRBV10-3, the J call TRBJ2-3, with D unresolved. This CDR3 is 13 amino acids long. V was pared by 4 bases and J by 2 bases, with 7 bases between. Per the germline V gene, CDR1 is ENHRY and CDR2 is SYGVKD. CDR3 nucleotides: TGTGCCATCAGTGCCCCAAACACAGATACGCAGTATTTT. Protein product: CAISAPNTDTQYF.

This rearrangement joins TRBV6-1 to TRBJ2-7; perhaps TRBD1 as D (5 bases). This CDR3 spans 14 amino acids. Trimming stripped 3 bases from V and 0 bases from J, with 9 bases between. Germline lookup yields CDR1 MNHNS and CDR2 SASEGT. The CDR3 here is CASSDAGLSYEQYF. The CDR3 DNA reads TGTGCCAGCAGTGATGCAGGGCTCTCCTACGAGCAGTACTTC.

This sequence joins TRBV10-3 and TRBJ2-1; 10 positions agree with TRBD2. V dropped 8 bases and J dropped 7; count of bases not matched to a gene: 8. There are 14 residues in the CDR3. Germline V gives CDR1 ENHRY, CDR2 SYGVKD. CDR3: CAIGRTSGVNEQFF. CDR3 in DNA: TGTGCCATCGGTCGTACTAGCGGGGTGAATGAGCAGTTCTTC.

V and J are TRBV9 and TRBJ2-7; 14 nucleotides line up with TRBD2. The CDR3 is made up of 16 amino acids. V lost 4 bases to trimming and J lost 3 bases; unmatched junction nucleotides: 6. Germline V lookup: CDR1 SGDLS, CDR2 YYNGEE. CDR3 residues: CASSPGLAGEIYEQYF. In DNA form, the CDR3 reads TGTGCCAGCAGCCCGGGACTAGCGGGGGAAATCTACGAGCAGTACTTC. The full variable domain, rest sourced from reference TRBV9 and TRBJ2-7, is DSGVTQTPKHLITATGQRVTLRCSPRSGDLSVYWYQQSLDQGLQFLIQYYNGEERAKGNILERFSAQQFPDLHSELNLSSLELGDSALYFCASSPGLAGEIYEQYFGPGTRLTVT.

The chain couples TRBV9 to TRBJ2-7, with TRBD2 identical over 10 bases. The junction had 2 bases not matched to a gene; V was cut back by 4 bases and J by 4 bases. CDR3 length equals 13 residues. In germline, CDR1 is SGDLS, CDR2 YYNGEE. CDR3 bases: TGTGCCAGCAGCTTGACTAGCGGGTACGAGCAGTACTTC. This encodes CASSLTSGYEQYF. Drawing the rest from reference TRBV9 and TRBJ2-7, the complete variable domain is DSGVTQTPKHLITATGQRVTLRCSPRSGDLSVYWYQQSLDQGLQFLIQYYNGEERAKGNILERFSAQQFPDLHSELNLSSLELGDSALYFCASSLTSGYEQYFGPGTRLTVT.

The genes are TRBV5-1 and TRBJ1-2; 8 bases fit TRBD1. The germline V gene has CDR1 SGHRS and CDR2 YFSETQ. The ends lost 4 bases at V and 6 bases at J; junction bases unmatched: 11. This CDR3 is built from 15 residues. The CDR3 DNA follows: TGCGCCAGCAGCAGAGGGACGGACAGGGAAAATGGCTACACCTTC. The encoded protein is CASSRGTDRENGYTF.

The V and J genes are TRBV6-1 and TRBJ2-7; D is undetermined. The V gene's germline CDR1 is MNHNS and CDR2 SASEGT. Trimming cost V 6 bases and J 5 bases, with 14 bases left between them. This CDR3 region has 13 residues. The CDR3 sequence is CASRAQVINEQYF. The CDR3 DNA reads TGTGCCAGCAGGGCACAAGTAATCAACGAGCAGTACTTC.

The chain uses TRBV5-1 and TRBJ2-5; the D gene is possibly TRBD1 (5 bases). The germline V and J ends were trimmed by 4 bases and 1 base, with 14 bases remaining between them. This CDR3 is built from 15 residues. Germline CDR1 and CDR2: SGHRS and YFSETQ. CDR3 region: CASSPRPGSQETQYF. The CDR3 DNA follows: TGCGCCAGCAGCCCTCGTCCAGGGTCCCAAGAGACCCAGTACTTC.

A single count supports this clone. J is TRBJ1-2 and V is TRBV9, with D perhaps matching TRBD1 (6 bases). Trimming removed 0 bases from V and 2 bases from J, with 11 bases in between. The CDR3 is 15 residues long. CDR1 and CDR2 from the germline V gene are SGDLS and YYNGEE. The chain's CDR3 is CASSVVGAPNYGYTF. DNA of the CDR3: TGTGCCAGCAGCGTAGTGGGGGCCCCCAACTATGGCTACACCTTC.

The chain recombines TRBV18 with TRBJ2-2; 7 bases agree with TRBD2. The CDR3 has 17 residues. V was pared by 3 bases and J by 4 bases, with 11 bases of the junction left unmatched. Germline assignment: CDR1 KGHSH and CDR2 LQKENI. CDR3 in amino acids: CASSPYFQRGRTGELFF. The DNA for the CDR3 is TGTGCCAGCTCACCCTACTTCCAGCGGGGTCGCACCGGGGAGCTGTTTTTT.

The CDR3 region is CASTLADLTDTQYF. The DNA for the CDR3 is TGCGCCAGCACCCTAGCGGACCTTACAGATACGCAGTATTTT. This chain links TRBV10-2 with TRBJ2-3, with 7 bases matching TRBD2. V was clipped by 7 bases and J by 3 bases; unmatched bases: 7. CDR1 is WSHSY, CDR2 SAAADI, per germline. This CDR3 is built from 14 residues.

J is TRBJ1-1 and V is TRBV4-2, with TRBD1 matching over 8 bases. Germline V gene data show CDR1 as LGHNA and CDR2 as YNFKEQ. V was clipped by 1 base and J by 10 bases; unmatched bases: 11. This CDR3 has 15 residues. CDR3: CASSQATQGGRRAFF. CDR3 nucleotide sequence: TGTGCCAGCAGCCAAGCCACACAGGGGGGAAGAAGAGCTTTCTTT.

The rearrangement uses TRBV15 and TRBJ2-3, with a weak D call TRBD2 (5 bases). Trimming removed 3 bases from V and 2 bases from J, with 9 bases in between. Germline V gives CDR1 LNHNV, CDR2 YYDKDF (reference sequence). The CDR3 length is 14 residues. CDR3 sequence (DNA): TGTGCCACCAGCAGCGCGGGCCCCACAGATACGCAGTATTTT. Its translation is CATSSAGPTDTQYF.

V gene TRBV7-8 combines with J gene TRBJ2-2; 9 bases line up with TRBD1. The junction had 9 bases not matched to a gene; V was cut back by 4 bases and J by 6 bases. Germline V lookup: CDR1 SGHVS, CDR2 FQNEAQ. The CDR3 consists of 16 residues. CDR3 in DNA: TGTGCCAGCAGCTCTCCGGGACAGGGTTTTTCCGGGGAGCTGTTTTTT. This translates into CASSSPGQGFSGELFF.

J is TRBJ1-4 and V is TRBV28; D ambiguous. Germline values: CDR1 MDHEN, CDR2 SYDVKM. The CDR3 totals 14 residues. Trimming pared 5 bases from V and 8 bases from J, leaving 15 bases between. CDR3 bases: TGTGCCAGCAGTCGCCGGGCCACGGGGGAAAAACTGTTTTTT. This translates into CASSRRATGEKLFF.